The 27 T cell receptor beta chains listed next were all sequenced from one sample in a study of cytomegalovirus exposure and HLA in healthy donors. PCR used 60 Vbeta primers and 13 Jbeta primers. Using immunoSEQ multiplex PCR, the repertoire was profiled, and TCRdb retains in-frame clones only, with some absent. The sample holds about 180,000 clones; 80% are singletons and the top ten take 1.9%. Sample: PBMCs. The receptors originated from a young woman in good health and CMV-seronegative.

The V and J genes are TRBV2 and TRBJ2-1, with 9 bases aligning to TRBD2. J was trimmed by 12 bases and V by 7 bases; bases with no gene match: 13. The CDR3 runs to 14 residues. Per the germline V gene, CDR1 is SNHLY and CDR2 is FYNNEI. The chain's CDR3 is CASTGAGGPAGQFF. The DNA for the CDR3 is TGTGCCAGCACCGGAGCGGGGGGCCCCGCTGGGCAGTTCTTC. The complete variable domain, with remaining parts taken from reference TRBV2 and TRBJ2-1, reads EPEVTQTPSHQVTQMGQEVILRCVPISNHLYFYWYRQILGQKVEFLVSFYNNEISEKSEIFDDQFSVERPDGSNFTLKIRSTKLEDSAMYFCASTGAGGPAGQFFGPGTRLTVL.

The chain combines TRBV25-1 with TRBJ1-1, with D perhaps TRBD1 (5 bases). V was trimmed by 7 bases and J by 1 base, leaving 16 bases between them. CDR1 MGHDK and CDR2 SYGVNS come from the germline V gene. The CDR3 runs to 15 residues. As DNA, the CDR3 is TGTGCCAGCATCCCATCCCAGGGAGGGAACACTGAAGCTTTCTTT. It translates to CASIPSQGGNTEAFF.

Only one count was recorded for this clone. The V and J genes are TRBV7-9 and TRBJ2-4, with 11 bases identical to TRBD1. Trimming took 2 bases from V and 6 from J; bases not matched to a gene: 6. CDR3 length: 16 residues. Germline V gene lookup returns CDR1 SEHNR and CDR2 FQNEAQ (reference sequence). CDR3 protein: CASSLWTGGVRNIQYF. Here the CDR3 DNA reads TGTGCCAGCAGCTTATGGACAGGGGGCGTGCGAAACATTCAGTACTTC.

The chain joins TRBV5-1 to TRBJ1-1; D might be TRBD1 (5 bases). The CDR3 covers 15 residues. CDR1 and CDR2 from the germline V gene are SGHRS and YFSETQ. The germline V and J ends were trimmed by 2 bases and 4 bases, with 15 bases remaining between them. The CDR3 DNA reads TGCGCCAGCAGCTTAATGGGGGGGTCGGGCACTGAAGCTTTCTTT. Translated, it gives CASSLMGGSGTEAFF.

V is TRBV2 and J is TRBJ2-7, with TRBD2 matching over 7 bases. V was pared by 11 bases and J by 2 bases, with 9 bases of the junction left unmatched. The CDR3 length is 13 residues. CDR1 is SNHLY, CDR2 FYNNEI, per germline. The CDR3 sequence is CAGGEAVAYEQYF. The DNA for the CDR3 is TGTGCCGGGGGGGAGGCAGTCGCCTACGAGCAGTACTTC.

The rearrangement joins TRBV10-1 to TRBJ2-2, with 7 bases aligning to TRBD1. Germline CDR1 WNHNN, CDR2 SYGVQD (reference sequence). This CDR3 has 15 residues. The trim removed 6 bases at V and 2 bases at J, leaving 6 bases unmatched. The CDR3 DNA reads as TGCGCCAGCAGCGCCGGGACAGCTAACACCGGGGAGCTGTTTTTT. Protein sequence: CASSAGTANTGELFF.

V gene TRBV4-1 combines with J gene TRBJ2-1, with a possible D match to TRBD1 (5 bases). Germline V lookup: CDR1 MGHRA, CDR2 YSYEKL. Trimming removed 2 bases from V and 7 bases from J, with 9 bases in between. CDR3 size: 13 residues. The CDR3 protein is CASSQQGANEQFF. The CDR3 region has the DNA TGCGCCAGCAGCCAACAAGGGGCGAATGAGCAGTTCTTC.

The V call is TRBV30, the J call TRBJ2-6; TRBD1 matches 7 bases. The CDR3 has 16 residues. The V gene end was trimmed by 0 bases and the J gene end by 1 base; junction bases not matched to a gene: 3. Germline CDR1 is GTSNPN and CDR2 is SVGIG (reference sequence). The CDR3 nucleotides read TGTGCCTGGAGTGTATCAGGGGGTTCTGGGGCCAACGTCCTGACTTTC. It codes for CAWSVSGGSGANVLTF.

V gene TRBV7-2 combines with J gene TRBJ2-3; 14 positions agree with TRBD2. Per germline, CDR1 SGHTA and CDR2 FQGNSA. The CDR3 is made up of 18 amino acids. The V gene end was trimmed by 2 bases and the J gene end by 1 base; junction bases not matched to a gene: 5. DNA of the CDR3: TGTGCCAGCAGCTTATTCTCGGGACTAGCGGGGGGCACAGATACGCAGTATTTT. Translating it yields CASSLFSGLAGGTDTQYF.

A note on this clone: Relative to the germline gene, one junction end is altered; a read error may explain this. The genes are TRBV7-7 and TRBJ2-7; TRBD2 is a possible D gene (6 bases). The germline gives CDR1 SSHAT, CDR2 FNYEAQ (reference sequence). The CDR3 runs to 13 residues. CDR3 nucleotide sequence: TGTGCTAGCAGCTTTGCGGGGACGGGCGAGCAGTACTTC. Its protein product is CASSFAGTGEQYF.

The V gene is TRBV9, the J gene TRBJ1-2; 7 bases map to TRBD1. This CDR3 is built from 14 residues. V was pared by 4 bases and J by 4 bases, with 7 bases of the junction left unmatched. The germline CDR1 and CDR2 sequences are SGDLS and YYNGEE. CDR3: CASSPSGQIYGYTF. Here the CDR3 DNA reads TGTGCCAGCAGCCCGTCGGGACAGATCTATGGCTACACCTTC.

The chain has TRBV29-1 and TRBJ2-5; a weak D match, TRBD1 (5 bases). This CDR3 comprises 14 residues. Trimming took off 4 bases at V and 5 bases at J, with 17 bases between the two ends. CDR1 and CDR2 (germline): SQVTM, ANQGSEA. CDR3 in amino acids: CSVVNAGQAETQYF. The CDR3 DNA is TGCAGCGTTGTAAACGCAGGGCAGGCGGAGACCCAGTACTTC.

The rearrangement joins TRBV18 to TRBJ2-7; D gene unclear. The germline V and J ends were trimmed by 3 bases and 3 bases, with 9 bases remaining between them. The germline gives CDR1 KGHSH, CDR2 LQKENI. CDR3 length equals 13 residues. CDR3 nucleotide sequence: TGTGCCAGCTCACCTCCGGAGTTCTACGAGCAGTACTTC. Amino acid sequence: CASSPPEFYEQYF.

This chain uses TRBV6-6 with TRBJ2-7; D gene uncertain. V was clipped by 6 bases and J by 4 bases, with 10 bases between them. The CDR3 spans 12 residues. Germline V CDR1 and CDR2: MNHNY, SVGAGI (reference sequence). As DNA, the CDR3 is TGTGCCAGCAGCCCCCAGTCATACGAGCAGTACTTC. It is translated as CASSPQSYEQYF.

The rearrangement links TRBV30 to TRBJ2-7, with a possible D match to TRBD1 (8 bases). V lost 0 bases, J lost 0 bases, and 21 bases lay in between. Looked up from germline, CDR1 is GTSNPN and CDR2 is SVGIG (reference sequence). The CDR3 totals 18 residues. The CDR3 DNA is TGTGCCTGGAGTGTGGGGGGGCCCGGGACAGGCCGCTCCTACGAGCAGTACTTC. Translation: CAWSVGGPGTGRSYEQYF.

There are a few counts of this clone. This chain joins TRBV5-1 and TRBJ2-3, with D possibly being TRBD1 (6 bases). The CDR3 is made up of 15 amino acids. V was shortened by 4 bases and J by 1 base, with 13 bases between the two germline ends. The germline gives CDR1 SGHRS, CDR2 YFSETQ. The CDR3 DNA reads TGCGCCAGCAGCCTACAGGGTCTGGGCACAGATACGCAGTATTTT. Translating it yields CASSLQGLGTDTQYF.

The gene calls are TRBV10-3 and TRBJ2-7; D is undetermined. Germline CDR1 is ENHRY and CDR2 is SYGVKD. Trimming shortened V by 2 bases and J by 5 bases, and 13 bases separated the two germline ends. This CDR3 spans 14 amino acids. CDR3 sequence: CAISEGRSMDEQYF. The CDR3 DNA sequence: TGTGCCATCAGTGAGGGCAGGTCGATGGACGAGCAGTACTTC.

This clone occurred a few times. This chain joins TRBV4-2 and TRBJ1-2; 7 bases map to TRBD1. This CDR3 has 15 amino acids. The germline V gene has CDR1 LGHNA and CDR2 YNFKEQ. The J segment lost 7 bases and the V segment lost 0 bases, leaving 8 bases of the junction unmatched. CDR3 amino acids: CASSQDRGQRFGYTF. The CDR3 nucleotides read TGTGCCAGCAGCCAAGATAGGGGGCAGCGGTTTGGCTACACCTTC.

This chain connects TRBV6-1 to TRBJ1-3; D is unresolved. The CDR3 runs to 13 residues. Germline loops: CDR1 MNHNS, CDR2 SASEGT. V dropped 3 bases and J dropped 7 bases, with 10 bases sitting between them. For the CDR3, the DNA is TGTGCCAGCAGTGAGGGGAGAGTTAACACCATATATTTT. Amino acid sequence: CASSEGRVNTIYF.

This chain links TRBV9 with TRBJ2-7; 11 bases line up with TRBD2. The junction had 2 bases not matched to a gene; V was cut back by 0 bases and J by 3 bases. Germline CDR1 is SGDLS and CDR2 is YYNGEE. This CDR3 is built from 15 residues. The CDR3, as DNA: TGTGCCAGCAGCGTAGCAGGACTAGCGGGCTACGAGCAGTACTTC. Encoded protein: CASSVAGLAGYEQYF.

V is TRBV5-1 and J is TRBJ1-1, with TRBD1 as a possible D gene (5 bases). The germline V gene has CDR1 SGHRS and CDR2 YFSETQ. With 0 bases removed from V and 0 bases from J, the gap between germline ends came to 9 bases. The CDR3 has 15 residues. The CDR3 DNA follows: TGCGCCAGCAGCTTGGGCCAGGGTCTGAACACTGAAGCTTTCTTT. It specifies CASSLGQGLNTEAFF.

The chain links TRBV19 to TRBJ2-6; TRBD1 matches at 11 bases. With V trimmed by 5 bases and J by 4 bases, 10 bases remained unmatched. The CDR3 covers 18 residues. From germline, CDR1 is LNHDA and CDR2 SQIVND (reference sequence). The chain's CDR3 is CASSPSGTGGSGANVLTF. In nucleotides, the CDR3 is TGTGCCAGTAGTCCCTCCGGGACAGGGGGTTCAGGGGCCAACGTCCTGACTTTC.

The rearrangement joins TRBV9 to TRBJ1-2; 7 bases align to TRBD1. This CDR3 is built from 15 residues. With 4 bases clipped from V and 1 base from J, the junction kept 7 bases outside the gene matches. Germline CDR1 is SGDLS and CDR2 is YYNGEE. In DNA form, the CDR3 reads TGTGCCAGCAGCCCAACCGGGACAGATAACTATGGCTACACCTTC. This encodes CASSPTGTDNYGYTF.

This chain uses TRBV30 with TRBJ2-1; 14 nucleotides line up with TRBD2. Trimming cost V 1 base and J 0 bases; bases outside gene matches: 14. The CDR3 is 21 amino acids. The germline V gene encodes CDR1 GTSNPN and CDR2 SVGIG (reference sequence). The CDR3, as DNA: TGTGCCTGGAGTGCCACGACCCCATGGACTAGCGGGGGGAGCTCCTACAATGAGCAGTTCTTC. Its translation is CAWSATTPWTSGGSSYNEQFF.

This clone was counted a few times. One junction end disagrees with the germline gene, perhaps due to a read error. The V call is TRBV4-1, the J call TRBJ1-1; D ambiguous. The CDR3 contains 16 residues. Germline V gene lookup returns CDR1 MGHRA and CDR2 YSYEKL. The CDR3 coding sequence is TGCGCCAGCACCCAAGCCGAGACGGAGGGCAGTACTGAAGCTTTCTTT. It translates to CASTQAETEGSTEAFF.

The chain couples TRBV25-1 to TRBJ2-5; no clear D. There are 14 residues in the CDR3. V dropped 3 bases and J dropped 5 bases, with 13 bases sitting between them. Germline CDR1 reads MGHDK; CDR2 reads SYGVNS. CDR3 in amino acids: CASSDEAVRETQYF. The DNA of the CDR3 is TGTGCCAGCAGTGATGAGGCGGTCCGGGAGACCCAGTACTTC.

The chain's CDR3 is CASSSSLSGVGTQYF. Written as DNA, the CDR3 is TGTGCCAGCAGTTCCTCACTAAGCGGGGTAGGGACCCAGTACTTC. This chain uses TRBV27 with TRBJ2-5; TRBD2 matches 7 bases. CDR1 is MNHEY and CDR2 is SMNVEV in the germline V gene (reference sequence). The CDR3 totals 15 residues. The V segment lost 4 bases and the J segment 7 bases; nucleotides outside the gene matches: 12.